These 23 T cell receptor beta chains share one sample of origin, sequenced in a study of CD8 T cells in ankylosing spondylitis. MiXCR, applied by TCRdb to the 5' RACE reads, yields one record per CDR3 protein. The data contain tens of thousands of distinct CDR3 sequences, approximately 5% of them singletons. The sample consisted of blood, either unsorted or a sorted T cell fraction (not recorded which). These receptors came from a male donor with ankylosing spondylitis or in good health (not recorded which).

This CDR3 reads CASSMLGQGLRNTIYF. CDR3 DNA: TGTGCCAGTAGTATGTTAGGACAGGGTCTCAGAAACACCATATATTTT. The rearrangement uses TRBV19 and TRBJ1-3; 8 bases agree with TRBD1. V shed 3 bases, J shed 5 bases, and the junction held 9 bases outside the gene matches. The CDR3 consists of 16 residues. Germline CDR1 LNHDA, CDR2 SQIVND (reference sequence).

This clonotype showed up just a few times. The chain combines TRBV24-1 with TRBJ2-5; no reliable D call. This CDR3 is 15 amino acids long. Germline V gene sequence: CDR1 KGHDR, CDR2 SFDVKD. Trimming stripped 3 bases from V and 5 bases from J, with 15 bases between. CDR3 amino acids: CATSDTGMVGETQYF. The CDR3 bases are TGTGCCACCAGTGATACCGGCATGGTGGGGGAGACCCAGTACTTC.

This clonotype was counted at least ten times. The chain combines TRBV24-1 with TRBJ1-1; D remains ambiguous. The CDR3 contains 12 residues. CDR1 and CDR2 (germline): KGHDR, SFDVKD. V was pared by 4 bases and J by 7 bases, with 9 bases between. The CDR3 DNA reads as TGTGCCACCAGTGACCCCGGGAGTGAAGCTTTCTTT. Its protein product is CATSDPGSEAFF.

This clonotype has ten or more counts. The V gene is TRBV12-3 or TRBV12-4, the J gene TRBJ1-1, with 9 bases matching TRBD1. V gave up 5 bases and J gave up 0 bases; unmatched junction bases: 10. CDR3 size: 17 residues. This CDR3 reads CASSPTSGTGMNTEAFF. As DNA, the CDR3 is TGTGCCAGCAGTCCCACCTCCGGGACAGGGATGAACACTGAAGCTTTCTTT.

This clonotype was recorded at least ten times. The chain recombines TRBV11-2 with TRBJ2-5; possible D gene TRBD1, 6 bases. V lost 5 bases to trimming and J lost 3 bases, with 16 bases between them. Germline CDR1 reads SGHAT; CDR2 reads FQNNGV. The CDR3 covers 15 residues. In DNA form, the CDR3 reads TGTGCCAGCAGCACCACCGGGACACCCGAAGAGACCCAGTACTTC. Its translation is CASSTTGTPEETQYF. Supplemented by reference TRBV11-2 and TRBJ2-5, the full variable domain reads EAGVAQSPRYKIIEKRQSVAFWCNPISGHATLYWYQQILGQGPKLLIQFQNNGVVDDSQLPKDRFSAERLKGVDSTLKIQPAKLEDSAVYLCASSTTGTPEETQYFGPGTRLLVL.

This clonotype was picked up many times. V and J are TRBV20-1 and TRBJ1-1; D not certain. The ends were cut back, 8 bases at V and 0 bases at J, with 16 bases in the middle. This CDR3 is 14 amino acids long. From germline, CDR1 is DFQATT and CDR2 SNEGSKA (reference sequence). The CDR3 protein is CSQLSANMNTEAFF. CDR3 DNA: TGCAGTCAACTGTCAGCGAACATGAACACTGAAGCTTTCTTT.

In its sample, this clonotype was seen many times. The chain has TRBV18 and TRBJ1-2, with TRBD1 identical over 8 bases. The germline gives CDR1 KGHSH, CDR2 LQKENI. The CDR3 covers 13 residues. The J segment lost 8 bases and the V segment lost 5 bases, leaving 7 bases of the junction unmatched. In DNA form, the CDR3 reads TGTGCCAGCTCATCGACAGGGGTAGACGGCTACACCTTC. Translation gives CASSSTGVDGYTF.

This clonotype was observed at least ten times. This chain connects TRBV4-1 to TRBJ2-3; TRBD2 might be the D (6 bases). Germline CDR1 MGHRA, CDR2 YSYEKL. Trimming pared 0 bases from V and 4 bases from J, leaving 17 bases between. This CDR3 has 17 amino acids. CDR3 DNA sequence: TGCGCCAGCAGCCAAGAGAAACGGGAGCTCGGCCCAGATACGCAGTATTTT. It encodes CASSQEKRELGPDTQYF.

The chain couples TRBV3-1 to TRBJ1-6; D is uncertain. The V and J ends lost 1 base and 5 bases respectively, with 9 bases between them. From germline, CDR1 is LGHDT and CDR2 YNNKEL (reference sequence). The CDR3 is 15 residues long. The CDR3 coding sequence is TGTGCCAGCAGCCAAGTGAACGGGAATAATTCACCCCTCCACTTT. Its translation is CASSQVNGNNSPLHF.

This clonotype was seen many times. The rearrangement links TRBV28 to TRBJ2-7; TRBD1 agrees at 8 bases. CDR1 is MDHEN, CDR2 SYDVKM, per germline. Trimming cost V 5 bases and J 2 bases; bases outside gene matches: 5. CDR3 length equals 14 residues. The CDR3 region has the DNA TGTGCCAGCAGTGGGACAGGTACCGCCTACGAGCAGTACTTC. Protein: CASSGTGTAYEQYF.

This clonotype has at least ten counts. The chain uses TRBV20-1 and TRBJ2-2, with TRBD1 identical over 9 bases. CDR3 length equals 16 residues. Unmatched junction bases numbered 7, after V lost 0 bases and J lost 5 bases. The germline V gene encodes CDR1 DFQATT and CDR2 SNEGSKA (reference sequence). CDR3 region: CSARDTDRGETGELFF. The CDR3 DNA reads as TGCAGTGCTAGAGATACGGACAGGGGAGAAACCGGGGAGCTGTTTTTT.

At least ten counts were recorded for this clonotype. The rearrangement uses TRBV24-1 and TRBJ1-4, with no clear D. There are 12 residues in the CDR3. CDR1 is KGHDR and CDR2 is SFDVKD in the germline V gene. The ends were cut back, 2 bases at V and 7 bases at J, with 4 bases in the middle. CDR3 nucleotides: TGTGCCACCAGTGATTGGGGTGAAAAACTGTTTTTT. This gives the protein CATSDWGEKLFF.

This clonotype was seen ten or more times. V and J are TRBV7-9 and TRBJ2-7; D might be TRBD1 or TRBD2, each matching 5 bases. Germline assignment: CDR1 SEHNR and CDR2 FQNEAQ (reference sequence). V lost 6 bases, J lost 0 bases, and 15 bases lay in between. CDR3 length equals 15 residues. Here the CDR3 reads CASSRPGPSSYEQYF. DNA of the CDR3: TGTGCCAGCAGTAGACCGGGACCGAGCTCCTACGAGCAGTACTTC.

This clonotype was found many times. The CDR3 sequence is CASSVGQDNSPLHF. CDR3 DNA sequence: TGTGCCAGCAGCGTGGGACAAGATAATTCACCCCTCCACTTT. This rearrangement joins TRBV7-8 to TRBJ1-6; possible D gene TRBD1, 6 bases. Per germline, CDR1 SGHVS and CDR2 FQNEAQ. The CDR3 spans 14 residues. Trimming left V 5 bases short and J 5 bases short, with 10 bases between.

In this sample, this clonotype turned up many times. This rearrangement joins TRBV24-1 to TRBJ2-5; perhaps D is TRBD1 or TRBD2 (5 bases each). The ends were cut back, 2 bases at V and 2 bases at J, with 11 bases in the middle. CDR1 and CDR2 (germline): KGHDR, SFDVKD. CDR3 size: 15 residues. CDR3 coding DNA: TGTGCCACCAGTGATTCGGGGACGGATCAAGAGACCCAGTACTTC. Protein product: CATSDSGTDQETQYF.

The table lists this clonotype with a few counts. V and J are TRBV2 and TRBJ2-5; tentatively, D is TRBD2 (5 bases). The CDR3 runs to 12 residues. V was trimmed by 7 bases and J by 3 bases, leaving 9 bases between them. Germline values: CDR1 SNHLY, CDR2 FYNNEI. The CDR3 DNA sequence: TGTGCCAGCACCGTCGGGGAAGAGACCCAGTACTTC. As protein: CASTVGEETQYF.

This clonotype was seen at least ten times. J is TRBJ2-5 and V is TRBV20-1; 10 bases match TRBD1. The CDR3 covers 16 residues. The V gene's germline CDR1 is DFQATT and CDR2 SNEGSKA (reference sequence). V dropped 0 bases and J dropped 0; count of bases not matched to a gene: 4. The CDR3 nucleotides read TGCAGTGCTAGAGATCCGGGACAGGGGTACCAAGAGACCCAGTACTTC. Its protein product is CSARDPGQGYQETQYF.

This clonotype was seen ten or more times. The chain is built from TRBV20-1 and TRBJ1-1; the D is unclear. Germline values: CDR1 DFQATT, CDR2 SNEGSKA (reference sequence). The CDR3 is 12 residues long. With 6 bases removed from V and 4 bases from J, the gap between germline ends came to 12 bases. CDR3 sequence reads: CSATAGITEAFF. CDR3 bases: TGCAGTGCAACAGCCGGGATCACTGAAGCTTTCTTT.

This clonotype occurred many times. The rearrangement links TRBV3-1 to TRBJ1-1; a weak D match, TRBD1 (5 bases). V dropped 4 bases and J dropped 6 bases, with 18 bases sitting between them. This CDR3 spans 15 amino acids. Looked up from germline, CDR1 is LGHDT and CDR2 is YNNKEL (reference sequence). The CDR3 reads CASSRAWGRFSEAFF. The CDR3 bases are TGTGCCAGCAGCCGAGCTTGGGGCAGGTTTTCTGAAGCTTTCTTT.

The chain employs TRBV24-1 and TRBJ2-7; D is possibly TRBD2 (6 bases). The germline V and J ends were trimmed by 5 bases and 6 bases, with 22 bases remaining between them. This CDR3 has 16 residues. Germline V gives CDR1 KGHDR, CDR2 SFDVKD. The CDR3 sequence: CATSASLGTGDSEQYF. The CDR3 DNA follows: TGTGCCACCAGTGCCTCTTTAGGGACGGGAGATTCCGAGCAGTACTTC.

This clonotype was counted many times. The V and J genes are TRBV10-1 and TRBJ2-3; D not resolved. Between the trimmed V and J ends, which lost 0 bases and 5 bases, there was a span of 6 bases. Germline assignment: CDR1 WNHNN and CDR2 SYGVQD (reference sequence). This CDR3 has 13 residues. CDR3: CASSESFIDTQYF. The CDR3 nucleotides read TGCGCCAGCAGTGAGTCGTTCATAGATACGCAGTATTTT.

The table lists this clonotype with many counts. This chain joins TRBV20-1 and TRBJ2-7; 8 bases agree with TRBD1. With 4 bases clipped from V and 9 bases from J, the junction kept 11 bases outside the gene matches. The germline V gene encodes CDR1 DFQATT and CDR2 SNEGSKA (reference sequence). The CDR3 has 13 residues. CDR3 DNA sequence: TGCAGTGCTAAGCGAACAACCGGGACAGGGCAGTACTTC. This codes for CSAKRTTGTGQYF.

This chain joins TRBV10-3 and TRBJ2-7; a weak D match, TRBD2 (6 bases). V lost 10 bases and J 3 bases, leaving 31 bases between the germline ends. The CDR3 contains 18 residues. Germline CDR1 is ENHRY and CDR2 is SYGVKD. The CDR3 DNA reads TGTGCCACTCGCGATGGGGGGATTTCCTTTGGTGGGGACTACGAGCAGTACTTC. Encoded protein: CATRDGGISFGGDYEQYF.